This T cell receptor beta chain stems from a study of cytomegalovirus exposure and HLA in healthy donors. For the study at large: In a later analysis, it was reported that the roughly 120 validation repertoires had been produced on the same platform as the 700 or so repertoires belonging to the first cohort.

A roughly 120-subject validation cohort, separate from the approximately 610-subject first cohort, supplied the donors. Clones were read by immunoSEQ multiplex PCR, and TCRdb kept only the in-frame ones, dropping some. Here the sample spans 100,000 to 150,000 clones, approximately 89% being singletons. Concerning this clone: The target antigen is unknown.

Study outcomes and limitations: According to the study, around 150 TCR beta chains were cytomegalovirus-associated. The CMV antigen specificity of three CMV-associated chains was confirmed through in vitro analysis.

This TCR was recovered from a young woman in good health and CMV-seronegative. Material: PBMCs.

CDR3 in amino acids: CASSQEAGGTYEQYF. The CDR3 DNA reads TGCGCCAGCAGCCAAGAGGCCGGGGGAACCTACGAGCAGTACTTC. The rearrangement links TRBV4-1 to TRBJ2-7, with D possibly TRBD2 on 6 matching bases. Trimming took off 0 bases at V and 2 bases at J, with 11 bases between the two ends. The CDR3 sequence is 15 residues long. Germline lookup yields CDR1 MGHRA and CDR2 YSYEKL.